One and the same sample provided the 11 T cell receptor beta chains below, sequenced in a study of PD-L1 blockade in urothelial cancer. Assay used: immunoSEQ multiplex PCR; TCRdb lists only in-frame clones, some missing. The sample yields more than 40,000 clones, 75% to 85% seen once. Time point here: pretreatment peripheral blood. The material sequenced was PBMCs, taken around atezolizumab (anti-PD-L1) treatment. The receptors were gathered from a man aged 50-60 years with urothelial cancer.

The rearrangement uses TRBV6-1 and TRBJ2-7; weak D call: TRBD2 (6 bases). Looked up from germline, CDR1 is MNHNS and CDR2 is SASEGT. V was pared by 4 bases and J by 2 bases, with 12 bases between. This CDR3 has 14 amino acids. CDR3: CASSGLGGAYEQYF. CDR3 sequence (DNA): TGTGCCAGCAGTGGACTAGGTGGGGCCTACGAGCAGTACTTC.

The chain links TRBV2 to TRBJ1-5; D may be TRBD1 (5 bases). Trimming cost V 1 base and J 3 bases, with 10 bases left between them. CDR3 size: 15 residues. Germline V gene lookup returns CDR1 SNHLY and CDR2 FYNNEI. The CDR3 DNA reads as TGTGCCAGCAGTGAAGAGACGGGACTCAATCAGCCCCAGCATTTT. Residues: CASSEETGLNQPQHF.

The gene calls are TRBV4-1 and TRBJ2-3, with 8 positions matching TRBD2. The CDR3 is made up of 16 amino acids. V lost 7 bases and J lost 8; bases outside the gene matches: 17. Germline V gene sequence: CDR1 MGHRA, CDR2 YSYEKL. CDR3 residues: CASTWKREAGGSTQYF. CDR3 nucleotide sequence: TGCGCCAGCACTTGGAAACGGGAGGCGGGGGGAAGTACGCAGTATTTT.

The rearrangement joins TRBV28 to TRBJ1-1; 9 bases are shared with TRBD1. The V gene end was trimmed by 7 bases and the J gene end by 2 bases; junction bases not matched to a gene: 11. Germline V gene lookup returns CDR1 MDHEN and CDR2 SYDVKM. CDR3 size: 16 residues. The CDR3 region is CASTYGTGRVNTEAFF. As DNA, the CDR3 is TGTGCCAGCACCTACGGGACAGGGCGGGTAAACACTGAAGCTTTCTTT.

The chain carries TRBV6-4 and TRBJ2-3; the match to TRBD1 covers 7 bases. J gave up 1 base and V 4 bases, and 5 bases lay outside the gene matches. The CDR3 has 15 residues. Per the germline V gene, CDR1 is MRHNA and CDR2 is SNTAGT. CDR3 sequence: CASSVGQGGTDTQYF. CDR3 nucleotides: TGTGCCAGCAGTGTGGGCCAGGGGGGCACAGATACGCAGTATTTT.

The chain combines TRBV29-1 with TRBJ2-3; weak D call: TRBD2 (5 bases). This CDR3 is built from 13 residues. The germline V gene has CDR1 SQVTM and CDR2 ANQGSEA. V was clipped by 3 bases and J by 4 bases, with 11 bases between them. CDR3 nucleotide sequence: TGCAGCGTTGAGCCGCACGGGGCAGATACGCAGTATTTT. This sequence encodes CSVEPHGADTQYF.

There are a few counts of this clone. This chain connects TRBV27 to TRBJ1-4; D perhaps matches TRBD1 (5 bases). Germline CDR1 and CDR2: MNHEY and SMNVEV (reference sequence). This CDR3 has 14 amino acids. V gave up 6 bases and J gave up 5 bases, with 13 bases separating them. The CDR3 protein is CASRLTVVNEKLFF. As DNA, the CDR3 is TGTGCCAGCAGATTGACAGTTGTAAATGAAAAACTGTTTTTT.

This chain links TRBV6-1 with TRBJ2-2; 7 nucleotides line up with TRBD1. The junction had 5 bases not matched to a gene; V was cut back by 3 bases and J by 7 bases. Looked up from germline, CDR1 is MNHNS and CDR2 is SASEGT. The CDR3 is 14 residues long. CDR3 amino acids: CASSDGRGSGELFF. In DNA form, the CDR3 reads TGTGCCAGCAGTGATGGCAGGGGGAGCGGGGAGCTGTTTTTT.

CDR3 loop: CASSTPDGVTEAFF. The CDR3 DNA is TGTGCCAGCAGTACACCCGACGGAGTCACTGAAGCTTTCTTT. V usage is TRBV28 and J usage is TRBJ1-1; D is undetermined. There are 14 residues in the CDR3. The germline V gene has CDR1 MDHEN and CDR2 SYDVKM. Deletions cut 5 bases from V and 4 bases from J, with 14 bases between.

The chain combines TRBV2 with TRBJ2-2; D might be TRBD1 (5 bases). Looked up from germline, CDR1 is SNHLY and CDR2 is FYNNEI. The V end lost 6 bases, the J end lost 8 bases, and 10 bases lay between the germline ends. This CDR3 region has 12 residues. CDR3 sequence: CASRAGPGELFF. DNA of the CDR3: TGTGCCAGCAGGGCAGGGCCTGGGGAGCTGTTTTTT.

The chain joins TRBV7-6 to TRBJ2-3; the match to TRBD2 covers 13 bases. Unmatched junction bases numbered 6, after V lost 5 bases and J lost 4 bases. Germline V gives CDR1 SGHVS, CDR2 FNYEAQ. The CDR3 extends over 16 amino acids. The CDR3 bases are TGTGCCAGCAGCCTCGGACTAGCGGGGGCCCCAGATACGCAGTATTTT. Residues: CASSLGLAGAPDTQYF.